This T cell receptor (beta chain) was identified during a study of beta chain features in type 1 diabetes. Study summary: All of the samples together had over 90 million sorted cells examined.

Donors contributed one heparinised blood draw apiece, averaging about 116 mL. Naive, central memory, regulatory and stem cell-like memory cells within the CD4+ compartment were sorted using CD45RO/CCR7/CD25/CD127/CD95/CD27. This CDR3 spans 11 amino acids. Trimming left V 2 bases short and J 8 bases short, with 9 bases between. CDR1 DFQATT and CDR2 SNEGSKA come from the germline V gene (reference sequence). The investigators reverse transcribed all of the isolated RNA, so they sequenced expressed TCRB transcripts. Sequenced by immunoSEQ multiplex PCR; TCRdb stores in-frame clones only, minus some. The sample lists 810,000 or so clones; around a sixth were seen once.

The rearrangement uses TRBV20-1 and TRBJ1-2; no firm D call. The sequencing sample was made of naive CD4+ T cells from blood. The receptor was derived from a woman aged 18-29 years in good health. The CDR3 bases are TGCAGTGCTAGATTCCCAGAGGGCTACACCTTC. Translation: CSARFPEGYTF.